A selection of T cell receptor beta chains follows, all from one sample in a study of T cell repertoires in cytomegalovirus infection. These TCRs are of unknown antigen specificity. One entry per CDR3 protein results from TCRdb running MiXCR on the reads. The sample holds about 920,000 distinct CDR3 sequences, less than 40% seen once. Here the sequenced sample was cultured CD8+ T cells from PBMCs, taken from culture after CMV antigen stimulation. The receptors originated from a human donor in good health (CMV status not recorded). Some clones in this sample may be carry-over from other donors' samples. Both conserved end residues are part of each CDR3. The D gene is left open where the match is weak. Not every row has a clone size; where given, it reads once, few, many or a size class.

clone size | D gene | J gene | V gene | CDR3 protein | CDR3 DNA
- | TRBD1 | TRBJ1-2 | TRBV7-8 | CASSTPGQEAGGYTF | TGTGCCAGCAGCACGCCGGGACAGGAGGCAGGTGGCTACACCTTC
once | - | TRBJ2-3 | TRBV7-6 | CASSLESHSTDTQYF | TGTGCCAGCAGCTTAGAGTCCCATAGCACAGATACGCAGTATTTT
- | TRBD1 | TRBJ1-5 | TRBV27 | CASSQPVQGDHSNQPQHF | TGTGCCAGCAGTCAGCCGGTACAGGGGGATCATAGCAATCAGCCCCAGCATTTT
once | - | TRBJ1-4 | TRBV7-3 | CAGSLSQAATNEKLFF | TGTGCCGGCAGCTTAAGTCAGGCCGCAACTAATGAAAAACTGTTTTTT
- | TRBD1 | TRBJ1-1 | TRBV5-1 | CASSVGQGIVTEAFF | TGCGCCAGCAGCGTGGGACAGGGGATAGTGACTGAAGCTTTCTTT
few | TRBD2 | TRBJ2-1 | TRBV19 | CASDLAGVGEQFF | TGTGCCAGCGATCTAGCGGGGGTCGGTGAGCAGTTCTTC
- | - | TRBJ2-3 | TRBV29-1 | CSVVGGSTDTQYF | TGCAGCGTTGTAGGGGGTAGCACAGATACGCAGTATTTT
- | - | TRBJ2-1 | TRBV5-1 | CASSLEGYPHAYNEQFF | TGCGCCAGCAGCTTGGAGGGCTACCCTCACGCCTACAATGAGCAGTTCTTC
- | - | TRBJ1-6 | TRBV27 | CASSRGGEGGSPLHF | TGTGCCAGCAGTCGTGGGGGGGAAGGAGGATCACCCCTCCACTTT
once | - | TRBJ1-2 | TRBV27 | CASSLRGNHYGYTF | TGTGCCAGCAGTTTACGAGGGAACCACTATGGCTACACCTTC
- | - | TRBJ1-5 | TRBV19 | CASSIGTGGNQPQHF | TGTGCCAGTAGTATAGGGACGGGAGGCAATCAGCCCCAGCATTTT
- | TRBD2 | TRBJ2-1 | TRBV5-5 | CASSPGVAGYEQFF | TGTGCCAGCAGCCCCGGGGTAGCGGGGTATGAGCAGTTCTTC
- | - | TRBJ1-5 | TRBV19 | CASSIVSSNQPQHF | TGTGCCAGTAGTATAGTCTCGAGCAATCAGCCCCAGCATTTT
- | - | TRBJ1-1 | TRBV9 | CASSGLGGNTEAFF | TGTGCCAGCAGCGGCTTAGGGGGGAACACTGAAGCTTTCTTT
few | - | TRBJ1-1 | TRBV12-3/TRBV12-4 | CASSLSWGNPNTEAFF | TGTGCCAGCAGTTTATCTTGGGGTAACCCGAACACTGAAGCTTTCTTT
many | TRBD1 | TRBJ2-2 | TRBV7-2 | CASSFPPTAQGAYWDTGELFF | TGTGCCAGCAGTTTCCCACCGACCGCACAGGGGGCATATTGGGACACCGGGGAGCTGTTTTTT